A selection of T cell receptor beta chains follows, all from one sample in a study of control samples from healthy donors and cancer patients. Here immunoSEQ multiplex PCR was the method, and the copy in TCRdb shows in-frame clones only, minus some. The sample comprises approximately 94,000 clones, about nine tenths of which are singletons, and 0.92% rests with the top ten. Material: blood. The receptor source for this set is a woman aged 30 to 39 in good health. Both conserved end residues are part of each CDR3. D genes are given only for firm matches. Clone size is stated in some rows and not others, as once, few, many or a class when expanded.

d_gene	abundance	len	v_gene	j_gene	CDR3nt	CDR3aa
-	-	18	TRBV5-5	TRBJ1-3	TGTGCCAGCAGCTTCGTACACGGGACCTTCTCCTCTGGAAACACCATATATTTT	CASSFVHGTFSSGNTIYF
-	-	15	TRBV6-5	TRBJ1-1	TGTGCCAGCAGTCGGGGGGACACGGAGAACACTGAAGCTTTCTTT	CASSRGDTENTEAFF
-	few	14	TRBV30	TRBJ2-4	TGTGCCTGGGCACTAGCTATAGCCAAAAACATTCAGTACTTC	CAWALAIAKNIQYF
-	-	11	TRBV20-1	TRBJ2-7	TGCAGTGCTCGGGGGCGACCCGAGCAGTACTTC	CSARGRPEQYF
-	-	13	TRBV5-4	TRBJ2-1	TGTGCCAGCAGCTTGGGCACCTACAATGAGCAGTTCTTC	CASSLGTYNEQFF
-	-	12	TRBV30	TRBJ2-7	TGTGCCTCGAGCGGGCAGTCCTACGAGCAGTACTTC	CASSGQSYEQYF
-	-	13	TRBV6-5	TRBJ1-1	TGTGCCAGCAAATTACGGGCGGACACTGAAGCTTTCTTT	CASKLRADTEAFF
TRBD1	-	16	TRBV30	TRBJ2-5	TGTGCCTGGAGAGAAAAGGGACAGATTTTTACGGAGACCCAGTACTTC	CAWREKGQIFTETQYF
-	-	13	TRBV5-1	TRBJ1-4	TGCGCCAGCAGCCTCGACAGCAATCGGGGGCTGTTTTTT	CASSLDSNRGLFF
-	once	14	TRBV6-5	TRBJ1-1	TGTGCCAGCAGTTACTATAGGGGGGGTACTGAAGCTTTCTTT	CASSYYRGGTEAFF
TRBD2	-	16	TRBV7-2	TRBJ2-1	TGTGCCAGCAGCTTAAGGCTAGCGGGGGCCTACAATGAGCAGTTCTTC	CASSLRLAGAYNEQFF
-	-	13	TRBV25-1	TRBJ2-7	TGTGCCAGCAGCCTCCGGGGCGCCGACGAGCAGTACTTC	CASSLRGADEQYF
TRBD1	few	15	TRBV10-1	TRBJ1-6	TGCGCCAGCAGCGGGACGGACAGGCCTGATTCACCCCTCCACTTT	CASSGTDRPDSPLHF
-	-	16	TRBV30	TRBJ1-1	TGTGCCTGTCGGCCGGGATCCGGGACACCGAACACTGAAGCTTTCTTT	CACRPGSGTPNTEAFF
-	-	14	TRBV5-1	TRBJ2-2	TGCGCCAGCAGCTTGGGCAGTAGCACCGGGGAGCTGTTTTTT	CASSLGSSTGELFF
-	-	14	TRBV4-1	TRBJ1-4	TGCGCCAGCGGCCGGTGGCAGCCTAATGAAAAACTGTTTTTT	CASGRWQPNEKLFF
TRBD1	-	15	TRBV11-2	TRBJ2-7	TGTGCCAGCAGCTTACAGGGGACAGGGATATACGAGCAGTACTTC	CASSLQGTGIYEQYF
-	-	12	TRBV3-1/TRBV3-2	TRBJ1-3	TGTGCCAGCAGCCAATCTGGAAACACCATATATTTT	CASSQSGNTIYF
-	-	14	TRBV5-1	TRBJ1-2	TGCGCCAGCAGCTTGGGGACAGCTAACTATGGCTACACCTTC	CASSLGTANYGYTF
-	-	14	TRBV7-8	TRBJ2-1	TGTGCCAGCAGCTCCCCCGGCACCTACAATGAGCAGTTCTTC	CASSSPGTYNEQFF
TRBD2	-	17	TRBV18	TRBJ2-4	TGTGCCAGCTCACCACCCTTCACTAGCGGTCCCAAAAACATTCAGTACTTC	CASSPPFTSGPKNIQYF
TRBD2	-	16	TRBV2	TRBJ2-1	TGTGCCAGCAGTGAAGTGGGGGCGGGGGGATACAATGAGCAGTTCTTC	CASSEVGAGGYNEQFF
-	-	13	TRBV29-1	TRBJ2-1	TGCAGCGTTGAACGGAGTTTCGGCAATGAGCAGTTCTTC	CSVERSFGNEQFF
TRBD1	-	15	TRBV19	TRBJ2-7	TGTGCCAGTAGTATCAGGACAGGGGCATCCTATGAGCAGTACTTC	CASSIRTGASYEQYF
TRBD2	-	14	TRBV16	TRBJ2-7	TGTGCCAGCAGCCAAACAACTAGCGGGTACGAGCAGTACTTC	CASSQTTSGYEQYF
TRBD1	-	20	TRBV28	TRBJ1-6	TGTGCCAGCAGTTCCGCGACAGGGGTCCGACTCGACTCCTATAATTCACCCCTCCACTTT	CASSSATGVRLDSYNSPLHF
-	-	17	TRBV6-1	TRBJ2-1	TGTGCCAGCAGTGAAGCTGGAGTAGCCCGACCTTACAATGAGCAGTTCTTC	CASSEAGVARPYNEQFF
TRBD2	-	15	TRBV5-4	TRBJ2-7	TGTGCCAGCAGCTTTAGACTAGCGGGAGGCTACGAGCAGTACTTC	CASSFRLAGGYEQYF
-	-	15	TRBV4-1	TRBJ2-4	TGCGCCAGCAGCCAAGTGAGCCAGGGGAAAAACATTCAGTACTTC	CASSQVSQGKNIQYF
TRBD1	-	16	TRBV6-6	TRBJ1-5	TGTGCCAGCGGGGACAGGGGACATAATAGCAATCAGCCCCAGCATTTT	CASGDRGHNSNQPQHF
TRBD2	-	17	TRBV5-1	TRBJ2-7	TGCGCCCGGGCGAGGAGGATAGCGGGACCGAGCTCCTACGAGCAGTACTTC	CARARRIAGPSSYEQYF
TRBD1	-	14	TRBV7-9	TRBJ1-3	TGTGCCAGCAGCTTAACAGGGGTGATGAACACCATATATTTT	CASSLTGVMNTIYF
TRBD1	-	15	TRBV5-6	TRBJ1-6	TGTGCCAGCAGCTCGGACAGGAGATATAATTCACCCCTCCACTTT	CASSSDRRYNSPLHF
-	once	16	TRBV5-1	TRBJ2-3	TGCGCCAGCAGCTCCTTACCCGCAAGTAAAGGGGATACGCAGTATTTT	CASSSLPASKGDTQYF
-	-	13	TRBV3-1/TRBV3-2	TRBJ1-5	TGTGCCAGCAGCCGGGACGACAATCAGCCCCAGCATTTT	CASSRDDNQPQHF
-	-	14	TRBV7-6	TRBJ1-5	TGTGCCAGCAGCAGCGGGACACCCGATCAGCCCCAGCATTTT	CASSSGTPDQPQHF
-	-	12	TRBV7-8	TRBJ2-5	TGTGCCAGCAGCCCTTCCGAGCTGACCCAGTACTTC	CASSPSELTQYF
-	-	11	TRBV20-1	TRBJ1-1	TGCAGTGCTAGCGGGAGAACTGAAGCTTTCTTT	CSASGRTEAFF
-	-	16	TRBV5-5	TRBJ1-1	TGTGCCAGCAGCCGATATCGGGCACAGGGGAACACTGAAGCTTTCTTT	CASSRYRAQGNTEAFF
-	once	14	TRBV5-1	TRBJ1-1	TGCGCCAGCAGCTCGGACGGTATGAACACTGAAGCTTTCTTT	CASSSDGMNTEAFF
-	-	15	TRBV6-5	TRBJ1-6	TGTGCCAGCAGTTACTCTGGACAGATCAATTCACCCCTCCACTTT	CASSYSGQINSPLHF
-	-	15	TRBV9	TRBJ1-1	TGTGCCAGCAGCGTAATGACGAGCAGGGCCACTGAAGCTTTCTTT	CASSVMTSRATEAFF
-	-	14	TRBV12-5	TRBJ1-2	TGTGCTAGTGGTTTGGTAGGGGAGAACTATGGCTACACCTTC	CASGLVGENYGYTF
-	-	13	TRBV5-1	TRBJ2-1	TGCGCCAGCAGCTTAGGGGGATACAATGAGCAGTTCTTC	CASSLGGYNEQFF
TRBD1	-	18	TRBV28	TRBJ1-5	TGTGCCAGCAGTTTATCCGGGACAGGGGCCATACGCAATCAGCCCCAGCATTTT	CASSLSGTGAIRNQPQHF
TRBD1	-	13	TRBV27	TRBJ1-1	TGTGCCAGCAGATTAATACAGGGGATTGAAGCTTTCTTT	CASRLIQGIEAFF
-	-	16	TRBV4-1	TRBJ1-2	TGCGCCAGCAGCAACACCGACAGGACTACTCCCTATGGCTACACCTTC	CASSNTDRTTPYGYTF
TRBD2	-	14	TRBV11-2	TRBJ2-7	TGTGCCAGCAGCCGACTAGCGGGAGAATACGAGCAGTACTTC	CASSRLAGEYEQYF
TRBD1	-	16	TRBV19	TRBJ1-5	TGTGCCAGTAGTATAGCGGGGACAGGGTTGGGTCAGCCCCAGCATTTT	CASSIAGTGLGQPQHF
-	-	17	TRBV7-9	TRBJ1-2	TGTGCCAGCAGCTTAGTAAGTTTGAGGCAGGGAGTCTATGGCTACACCTTC	CASSLVSLRQGVYGYTF
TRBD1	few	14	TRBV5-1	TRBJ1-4	TGCGCCAGCAGCCCCGGGACAGGGGGGGAAAAACTGTTTTTT	CASSPGTGGEKLFF
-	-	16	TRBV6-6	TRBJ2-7	TGTGCCAGCAGTCTGCCGCCGGACTACTTCTCCTACGAGCAGTACTTC	CASSLPPDYFSYEQYF
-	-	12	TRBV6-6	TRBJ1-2	TGTGCCACCCGGGGGGCAGACTATGGCTACACCTTC	CATRGADYGYTF
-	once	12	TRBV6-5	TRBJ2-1	TGTGCCAGCACGGGCGGAAAGGATGAGCAGTTCTTC	CASTGGKDEQFF
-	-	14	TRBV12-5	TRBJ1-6	TGTGCTAGTGCATCGGGAGGGTATAATTCACCCCTCCACTTT	CASASGGYNSPLHF
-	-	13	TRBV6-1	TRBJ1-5	TGTGCCAGCAGTGAAGGGGTGGGGCAGCCCCAGCATTTT	CASSEGVGQPQHF
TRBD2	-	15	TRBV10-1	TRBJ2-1	TGCGCCAGCAGTTCCCCTAGCGGGGGGTACAATGAGCAGTTCTTC	CASSSPSGGYNEQFF
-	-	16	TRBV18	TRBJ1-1	TGTGCCAGCTCACCTCCGGGTGGCAGGGTGAACACTGAAGCTTTCTTT	CASSPPGGRVNTEAFF
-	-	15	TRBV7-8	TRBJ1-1	TGTGCCAGCAGCTTAGCGTATGGGATGAACACTGAAGCTTTCTTT	CASSLAYGMNTEAFF
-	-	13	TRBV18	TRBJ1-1	TGTGCCAGCTCACCCGGCATAAACACTGAAGCTTTCTTT	CASSPGINTEAFF